This TCR beta chain was sequenced during a study of blood T cell repertoires in COVID-19. At the level of the study: PBMCs, B-cell-depleted T cells, or T cells were the source of the cDNA or gDNA that made up the material.

Data came from immunoSEQ multiplex PCR; TCRdb stores just in-frame clones and leaves some out. Here the sample spans a few hundred thousand clones, roughly 90% being singletons. CDR1 is DFQATT, CDR2 SNEGSKA, per germline (reference sequence). After removal of 3 bases from V and 1 base from J, the junction contained 7 bases not matched to a gene. The CDR3 covers 16 residues. V usage is TRBV20-1 and J usage is TRBJ1-3; TRBD1 matches 9 bases. Input material: peripheral blood. This clonotype was obtained from a woman aged 30 to 39 with COVID-19, enrolled during active disease. The CDR3 DNA follows: TGCAGTGCTAGTGAAACCGGGACAGGGTCTGGAAACACCATATATTTT. It translates to CSASETGTGSGNTIYF.